This T cell receptor (beta chain) was found in a study of T cell repertoires in cytomegalovirus infection. Turning to the study itself: Indicated by public TCR beta signatures were CMV infection and matching HLA type. Study-wide results and limits: Pooled public TCR beta family frequency picked out CMV carriers with the relevant HLA. CMV-specific HLA-C-restricted TCR beta clonotypes dominated the ex vivo response.

TCRdb passed the reads through MiXCR, listing each CDR3 protein once. The sample consists of roughly 310,000 distinct CDR3 sequences, 17% of them appearing once. This clonotype has ten or more counts. Antigen unknown. The V and J ends lost 6 bases and 1 base, in that order; junction bases with no gene match: 7. The CDR3 runs to 15 residues. The V and J genes are TRBV12-3 or TRBV12-4 and TRBJ1-1; TRBD1 aligns across 8 bases. This receptor was identified in a human donor in good health (CMV status not recorded). Some clones in this sample may be carry-over from other donors' samples. The sample comprised PBMCs. This chain's CDR3 is CASSRTGRWNTEAFF. For the CDR3, the DNA is TGTGCCAGCAGCCGGACAGGGAGGTGGAACACTGAAGCTTTCTTT.